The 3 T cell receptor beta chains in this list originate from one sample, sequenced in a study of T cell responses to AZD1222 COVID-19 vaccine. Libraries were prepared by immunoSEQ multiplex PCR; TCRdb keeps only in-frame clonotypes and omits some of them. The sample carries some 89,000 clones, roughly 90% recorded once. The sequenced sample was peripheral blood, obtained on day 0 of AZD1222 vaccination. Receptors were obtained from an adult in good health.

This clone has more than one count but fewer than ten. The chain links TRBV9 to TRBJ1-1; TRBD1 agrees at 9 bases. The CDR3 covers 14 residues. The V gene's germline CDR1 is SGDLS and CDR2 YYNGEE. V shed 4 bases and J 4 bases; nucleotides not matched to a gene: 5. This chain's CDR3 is CASSKRGQGTEAFF. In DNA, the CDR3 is TGTGCCAGCAGCAAGAGGGGACAGGGCACTGAAGCTTTCTTT.

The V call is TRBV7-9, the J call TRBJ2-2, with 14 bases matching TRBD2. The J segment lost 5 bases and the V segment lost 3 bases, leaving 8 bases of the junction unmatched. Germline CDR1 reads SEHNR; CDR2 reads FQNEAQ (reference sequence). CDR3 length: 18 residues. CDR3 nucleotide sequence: TGTGCCAGCAGCTTGCCGGGACTAGCGGGAGTGGGTACCGGGGAGCTGTTTTTT. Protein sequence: CASSLPGLAGVGTGELFF.

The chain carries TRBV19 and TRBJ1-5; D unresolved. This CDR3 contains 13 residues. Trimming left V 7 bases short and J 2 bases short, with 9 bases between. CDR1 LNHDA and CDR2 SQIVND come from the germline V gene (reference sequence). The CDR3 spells CASTPGGNQPQHF. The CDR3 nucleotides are TGTGCCAGTACACCTGGAGGCAATCAGCCCCAGCATTTT.